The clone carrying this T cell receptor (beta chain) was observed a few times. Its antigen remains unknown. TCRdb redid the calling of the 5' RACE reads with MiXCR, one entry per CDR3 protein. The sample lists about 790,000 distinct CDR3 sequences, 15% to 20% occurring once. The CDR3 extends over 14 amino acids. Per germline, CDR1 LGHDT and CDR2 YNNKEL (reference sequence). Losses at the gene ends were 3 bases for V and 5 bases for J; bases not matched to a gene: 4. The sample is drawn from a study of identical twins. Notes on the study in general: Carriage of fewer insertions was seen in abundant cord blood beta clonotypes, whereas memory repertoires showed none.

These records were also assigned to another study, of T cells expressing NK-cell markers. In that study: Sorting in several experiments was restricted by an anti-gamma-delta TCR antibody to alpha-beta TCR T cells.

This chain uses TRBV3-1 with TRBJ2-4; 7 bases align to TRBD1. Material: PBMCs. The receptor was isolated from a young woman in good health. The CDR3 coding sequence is TGTGCCAGCAGCCAGGCAGGGACAGAAAACATTCAGTACTTC. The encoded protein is CASSQAGTENIQYF. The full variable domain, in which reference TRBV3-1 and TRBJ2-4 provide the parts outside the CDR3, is DTAVSQTPKYLVTQMGNDKSIKCEQNLGHDTMYWYKQDSKKFLKIMFSYNNKELIINETVPNRFSPKSPDKAHLNLHINSLELGDSAVYFCASSQAGTENIQYFGAGTRLSVL.